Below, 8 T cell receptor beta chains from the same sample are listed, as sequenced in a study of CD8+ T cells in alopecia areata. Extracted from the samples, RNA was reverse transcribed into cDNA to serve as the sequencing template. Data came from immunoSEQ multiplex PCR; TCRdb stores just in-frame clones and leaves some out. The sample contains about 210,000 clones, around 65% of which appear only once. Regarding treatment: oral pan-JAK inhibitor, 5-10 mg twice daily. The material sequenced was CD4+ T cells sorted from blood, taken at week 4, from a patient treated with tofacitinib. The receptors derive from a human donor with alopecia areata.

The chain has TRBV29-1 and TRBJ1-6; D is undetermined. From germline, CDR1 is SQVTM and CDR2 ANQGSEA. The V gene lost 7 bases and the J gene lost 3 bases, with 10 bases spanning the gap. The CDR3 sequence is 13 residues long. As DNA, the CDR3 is TGCAGCGCCAACGAAGGCTATAATTCACCCCTCCACTTT. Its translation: CSANEGYNSPLHF.

CDR3 loop: CASSQDAQGKNQPQHF. CDR3 nucleotides: TGCGCCAGCAGCCAAGATGCGCAGGGTAAGAATCAGCCCCAGCATTTT. The chain carries TRBV4-3 and TRBJ1-5; D perhaps matches TRBD1 (5 bases). The V end lost 0 bases, the J end lost 4 bases, and 13 bases lay between the germline ends. CDR1 is LGHNA and CDR2 is YSLEER in the germline V gene. The CDR3 covers 16 residues.

CDR3 nucleotides: TGTGCCAGCAGTGAAGAGTTAGGGCAGGGACGGCACGAGCAGTACTTC. This translates into CASSEELGQGRHEQYF. The rearrangement links TRBV2 to TRBJ2-7; perhaps D is TRBD1 or TRBD2 (5 bases each). Per germline, CDR1 SNHLY and CDR2 FYNNEI. Trimming stripped 1 base from V and 5 bases from J, with 18 bases between. The CDR3 spans 16 residues.

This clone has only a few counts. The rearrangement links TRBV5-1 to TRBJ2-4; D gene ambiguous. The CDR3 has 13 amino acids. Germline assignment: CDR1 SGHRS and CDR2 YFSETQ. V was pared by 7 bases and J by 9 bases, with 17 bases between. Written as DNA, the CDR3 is TGCGCCAGCGCGCTTGGGGATGATACCATTCAGTACTTC. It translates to CASALGDDTIQYF.

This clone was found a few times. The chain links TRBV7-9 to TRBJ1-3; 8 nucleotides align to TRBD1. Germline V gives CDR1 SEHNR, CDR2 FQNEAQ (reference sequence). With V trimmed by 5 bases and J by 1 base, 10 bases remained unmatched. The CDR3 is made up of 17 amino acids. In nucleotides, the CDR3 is TGTGCCAGCAGCGCGGGAGACAGGGGACCATCTGGAAACACCATATATTTT. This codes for CASSAGDRGPSGNTIYF.

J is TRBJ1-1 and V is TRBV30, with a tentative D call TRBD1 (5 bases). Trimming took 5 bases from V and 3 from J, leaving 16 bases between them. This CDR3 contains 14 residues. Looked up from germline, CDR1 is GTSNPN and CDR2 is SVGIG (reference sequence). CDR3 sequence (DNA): TGTGCCTGGTGCCCAGGGTTTCCTTACACTGAAGCTTTCTTT. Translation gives CAWCPGFPYTEAFF. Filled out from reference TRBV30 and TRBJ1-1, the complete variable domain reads SQTIHQWPATLVQPVGSPLSLECTVEGTSNPNLYWYRQAAGRGLQLLFYSVGIGQISSEVPQNLSASRPQDRQFILSSKKLLLSDSGFYLCAWCPGFPYTEAFFGQGTRLTVV.

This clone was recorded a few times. The CDR3 is CASSSDEQYF. CDR3 DNA sequence: TGTGCCAGCAGCAGCGACGAGCAGTACTTC. The chain recombines TRBV7-9 with TRBJ2-7; D is unresolved. V lost 5 bases and J 5 bases, leaving 4 bases between the germline ends. Germline CDR1 reads SEHNR; CDR2 reads FQNEAQ (reference sequence). The CDR3 contains 10 residues.

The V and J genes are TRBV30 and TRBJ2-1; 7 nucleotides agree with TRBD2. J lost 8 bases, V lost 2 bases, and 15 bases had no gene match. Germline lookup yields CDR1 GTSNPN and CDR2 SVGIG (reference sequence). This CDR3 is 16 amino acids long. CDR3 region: CAWSRELKRGGHEQFF. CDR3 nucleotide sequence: TGTGCCTGGAGTCGGGAGTTAAAGCGGGGCGGGCATGAGCAGTTCTTC.